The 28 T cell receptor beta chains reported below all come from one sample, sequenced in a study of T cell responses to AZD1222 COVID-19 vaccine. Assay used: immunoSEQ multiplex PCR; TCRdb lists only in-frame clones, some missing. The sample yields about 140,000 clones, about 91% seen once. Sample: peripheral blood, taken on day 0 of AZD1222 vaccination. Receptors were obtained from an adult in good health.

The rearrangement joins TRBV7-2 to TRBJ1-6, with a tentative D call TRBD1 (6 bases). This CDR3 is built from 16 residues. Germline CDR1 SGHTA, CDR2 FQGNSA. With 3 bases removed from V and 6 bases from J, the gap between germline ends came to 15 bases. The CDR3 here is CASSFGSGGLNSPLHF. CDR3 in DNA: TGTGCCAGCAGCTTTGGGTCCGGGGGGCTTAATTCACCCCTCCACTTT.

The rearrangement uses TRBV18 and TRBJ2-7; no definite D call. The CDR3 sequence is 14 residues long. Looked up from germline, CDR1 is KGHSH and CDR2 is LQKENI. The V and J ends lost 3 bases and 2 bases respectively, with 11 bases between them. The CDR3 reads CASSPTPGTYEQYF. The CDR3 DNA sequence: TGTGCCAGCTCACCCACCCCAGGAACCTACGAGCAGTACTTC.

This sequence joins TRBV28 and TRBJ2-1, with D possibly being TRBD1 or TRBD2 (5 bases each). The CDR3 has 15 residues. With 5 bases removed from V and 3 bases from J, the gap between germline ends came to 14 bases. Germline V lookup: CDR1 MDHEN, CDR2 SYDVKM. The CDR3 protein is CASSPPGAVYNEQFF. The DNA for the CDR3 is TGTGCCAGCAGTCCCCCCGGGGCCGTCTACAATGAGCAGTTCTTC.

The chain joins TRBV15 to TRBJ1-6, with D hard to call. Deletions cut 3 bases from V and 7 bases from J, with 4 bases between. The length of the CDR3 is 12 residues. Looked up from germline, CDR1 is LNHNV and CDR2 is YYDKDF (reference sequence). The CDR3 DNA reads TGTGCCACCAGCAGTTCCAATTCACCCCTCCACTTT. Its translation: CATSSSNSPLHF.

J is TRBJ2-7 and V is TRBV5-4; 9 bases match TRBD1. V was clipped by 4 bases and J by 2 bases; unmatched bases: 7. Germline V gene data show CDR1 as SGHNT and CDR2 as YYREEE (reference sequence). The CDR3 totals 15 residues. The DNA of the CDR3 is TGTGCCAGCAGCCGGTCCGGGACAGGGACCTACGAGCAGTACTTC. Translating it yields CASSRSGTGTYEQYF.

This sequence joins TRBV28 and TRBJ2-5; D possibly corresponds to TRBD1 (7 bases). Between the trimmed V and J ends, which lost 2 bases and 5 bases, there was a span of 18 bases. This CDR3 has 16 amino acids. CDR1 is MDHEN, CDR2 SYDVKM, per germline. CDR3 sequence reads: CASSLRRGQRRETQYF. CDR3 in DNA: TGTGCCAGCAGTTTAAGGCGGGGACAGAGAAGGGAGACCCAGTACTTC.

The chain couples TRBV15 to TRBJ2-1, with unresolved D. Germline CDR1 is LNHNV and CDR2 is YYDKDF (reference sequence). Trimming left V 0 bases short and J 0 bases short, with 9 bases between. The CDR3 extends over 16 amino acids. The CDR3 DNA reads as TGTGCCACCAGCAGAGATAGGGCGAGCTCCTACAATGAGCAGTTCTTC. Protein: CATSRDRASSYNEQFF.

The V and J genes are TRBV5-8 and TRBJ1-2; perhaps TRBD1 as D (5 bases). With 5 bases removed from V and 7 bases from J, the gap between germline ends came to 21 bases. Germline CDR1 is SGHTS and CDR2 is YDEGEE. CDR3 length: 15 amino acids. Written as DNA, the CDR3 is TGTGCCAGCAGTTATCCGGGACTCCTGCGGGGTGGCTACACCTTC. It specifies CASSYPGLLRGGYTF.

In nucleotides, the CDR3 is TGTGCCAGCAGTAGCGGGGGCTCCTACAATGAGCAGTTCTTC. Translated: CASSSGGSYNEQFF. This chain connects TRBV6-5 to TRBJ2-1, with 8 bases fitting TRBD2. Per the germline V gene, CDR1 is MNHEY and CDR2 is SVGAGI. V shed 5 bases, J shed 0 bases, and the junction held 0 bases outside the gene matches. CDR3 length: 14 amino acids.

The CDR3 sequence is CASSLGGNTIYF. The DNA for the CDR3 is TGTGCCAGCAGCTTAGGGGGAAACACCATATATTTT. The chain links TRBV7-8 to TRBJ1-3; D is unclear. The V gene's germline CDR1 is SGHVS and CDR2 FQNEAQ. The CDR3 is 12 residues long. V lost 1 base and J lost 4, with 2 bases in between.

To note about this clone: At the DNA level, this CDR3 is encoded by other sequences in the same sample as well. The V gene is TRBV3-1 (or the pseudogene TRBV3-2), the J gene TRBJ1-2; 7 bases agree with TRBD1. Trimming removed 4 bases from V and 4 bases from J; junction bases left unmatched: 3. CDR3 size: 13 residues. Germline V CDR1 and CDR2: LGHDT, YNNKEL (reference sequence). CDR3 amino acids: CASSRGQSYGYTF. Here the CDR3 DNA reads TGTGCCAGCAGCCGGGGACAGAGCTATGGCTACACCTTC.

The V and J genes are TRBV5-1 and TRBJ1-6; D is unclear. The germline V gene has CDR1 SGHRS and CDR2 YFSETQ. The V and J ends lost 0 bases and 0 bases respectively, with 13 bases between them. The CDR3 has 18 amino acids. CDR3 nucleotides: TGCGCCAGCAGCTTGGTTTCGGGCGCCAGCTCCTATAATTCACCCCTCCACTTT. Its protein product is CASSLVSGASSYNSPLHF.

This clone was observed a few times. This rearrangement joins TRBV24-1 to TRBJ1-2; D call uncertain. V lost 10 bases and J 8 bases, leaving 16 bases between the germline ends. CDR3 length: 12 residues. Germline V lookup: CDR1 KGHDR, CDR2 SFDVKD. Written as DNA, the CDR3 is TGTGCCACGATGGCCAGGTTTAGGGGCTACACCTTC. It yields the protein CATMARFRGYTF.

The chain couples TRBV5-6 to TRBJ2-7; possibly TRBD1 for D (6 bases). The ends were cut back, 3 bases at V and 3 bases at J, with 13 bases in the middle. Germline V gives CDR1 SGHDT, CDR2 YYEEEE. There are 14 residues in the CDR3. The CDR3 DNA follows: TGTGCCAGCAGCTCAATGGGCAGGGGCTACGAGCAGTACTTC. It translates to CASSSMGRGYEQYF. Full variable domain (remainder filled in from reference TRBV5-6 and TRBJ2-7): DAGVTQSPTHLIKTRGQQVTLRCSPKSGHDTVSWYQQALGQGPQFIFQYYEEEERQRGNFPDRFSGHQFPNYSSELNVNALLLGDSALYLCASSSMGRGYEQYFGPGTRLTVT.

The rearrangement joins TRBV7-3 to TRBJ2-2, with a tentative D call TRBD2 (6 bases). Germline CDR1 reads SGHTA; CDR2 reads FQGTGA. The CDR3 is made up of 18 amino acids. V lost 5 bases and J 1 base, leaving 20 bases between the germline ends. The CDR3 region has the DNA TGTGCCAGCAGCCCACGGGTTGGCAGCGGGCAGAACACCGGGGAGCTGTTTTTT. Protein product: CASSPRVGSGQNTGELFF.

CDR3 coding DNA: TGTGCCAGCACCGAGAGGGTGGGTTTCGGCACTGAAGCTTTCTTT. Its protein product is CASTERVGFGTEAFF. V usage is TRBV28 and J usage is TRBJ1-1; no reliable D call. V shed 7 bases and J shed 4 bases, with 19 bases lying between them. There are 15 residues in the CDR3. In germline, CDR1 is MDHEN, CDR2 SYDVKM. Drawing the rest from reference TRBV28 and TRBJ1-1, the complete variable domain is DVKVTQSSRYLVKRTGEKVFLECVQDMDHENMFWYRQDPGLGLRLIYFSYDVKMKEKGDIPEGYSVSREKKERFSLILESASTNQTSMYLCASTERVGFGTEAFFGQGTRLTVV.

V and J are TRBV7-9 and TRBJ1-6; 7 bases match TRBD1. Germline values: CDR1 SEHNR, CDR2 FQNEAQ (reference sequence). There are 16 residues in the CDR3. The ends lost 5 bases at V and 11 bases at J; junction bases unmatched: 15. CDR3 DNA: TGTGCCAGCAGCCGACACGGACAGGACCTATGGCCACCCCTCCACTTT. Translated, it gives CASSRHGQDLWPPLHF. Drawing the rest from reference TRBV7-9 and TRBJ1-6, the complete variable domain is DTGVSQNPRHKITKRGQNVTFRCDPISEHNRLYWYRQTLGQGPEFLTYFQNEAQLEKSRLLSDRFSAERPKGSFSTLEIQRTEQGDSAMYLCASSRHGQDLWPPLHFGNGTRLTVT.

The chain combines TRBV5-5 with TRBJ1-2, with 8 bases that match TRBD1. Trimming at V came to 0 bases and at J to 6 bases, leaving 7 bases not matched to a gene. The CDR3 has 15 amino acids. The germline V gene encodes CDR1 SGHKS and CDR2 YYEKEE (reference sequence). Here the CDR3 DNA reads TGTGCCAGCAGCTTGGGTGCAGGGGGCGCCGATGGCTACACCTTC. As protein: CASSLGAGGADGYTF.

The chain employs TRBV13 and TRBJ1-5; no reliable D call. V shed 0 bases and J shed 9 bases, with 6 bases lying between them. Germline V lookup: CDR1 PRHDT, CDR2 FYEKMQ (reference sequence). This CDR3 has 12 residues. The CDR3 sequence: CASSLGGRPQHF. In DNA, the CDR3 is TGTGCCAGCAGCTTAGGAGGGAGGCCCCAGCATTTT.

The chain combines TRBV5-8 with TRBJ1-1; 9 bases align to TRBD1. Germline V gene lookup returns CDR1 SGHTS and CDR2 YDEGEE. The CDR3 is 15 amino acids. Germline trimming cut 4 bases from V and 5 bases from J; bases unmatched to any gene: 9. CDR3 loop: CASSPYRGLWTEAFF. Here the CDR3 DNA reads TGTGCCAGCAGCCCATACAGGGGGCTGTGGACTGAAGCTTTCTTT.

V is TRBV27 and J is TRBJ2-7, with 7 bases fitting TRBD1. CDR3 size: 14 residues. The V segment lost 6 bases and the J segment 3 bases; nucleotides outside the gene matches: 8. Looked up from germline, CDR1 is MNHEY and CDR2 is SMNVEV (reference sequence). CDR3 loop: CASSTDRELYEQYF. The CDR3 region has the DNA TGTGCCAGCAGCACCGACAGGGAACTCTACGAGCAGTACTTC.

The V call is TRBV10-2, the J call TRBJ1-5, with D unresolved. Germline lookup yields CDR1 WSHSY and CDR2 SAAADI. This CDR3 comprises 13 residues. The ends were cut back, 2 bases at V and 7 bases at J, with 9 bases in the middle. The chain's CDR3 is CASSEPNGQPQHF. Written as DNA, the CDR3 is TGCGCCAGCAGTGAGCCCAATGGGCAGCCCCAGCATTTT.

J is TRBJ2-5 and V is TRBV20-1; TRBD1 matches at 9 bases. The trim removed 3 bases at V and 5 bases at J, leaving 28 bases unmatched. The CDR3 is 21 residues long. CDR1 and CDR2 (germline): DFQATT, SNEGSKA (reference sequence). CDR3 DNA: TGCAGTGCTAGTATTGGGCCTAGGTGGAGCAGGGGACAGGGAACGGGGGAGACCCAGTACTTC. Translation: CSASIGPRWSRGQGTGETQYF.

The CDR3 loop reads CASSSDRGYYNEQFF. The CDR3 region has the DNA TGTGCCAGCAGCTCGGACAGGGGATACTACAATGAGCAGTTCTTC. The J gene is TRBJ2-1, the V gene TRBV7-2; TRBD1 agrees at 9 bases. The junction had 4 bases not matched to a gene; V was cut back by 4 bases and J by 3 bases. The CDR3 covers 15 residues. Germline V gives CDR1 SGHTA, CDR2 FQGNSA. The entire variable domain, with the rest obtained from reference TRBV7-2 and TRBJ2-1, is as follows: GAGVSQSPSNKVTEKGKDVELRCDPISGHTALYWYRQSLGQGLEFLIYFQGNSAPDKSGLPSDRFSAERTGGSVSTLTIQRTQQEDSAVYLCASSSDRGYYNEQFFGPGTRLTVL.

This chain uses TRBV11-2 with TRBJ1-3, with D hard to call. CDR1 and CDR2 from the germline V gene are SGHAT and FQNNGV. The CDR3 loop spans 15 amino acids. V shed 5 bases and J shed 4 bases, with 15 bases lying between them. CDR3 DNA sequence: TGTGCCAGCAGCCAAAACACAGTTCGGGGAAACACCATATATTTT. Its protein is CASSQNTVRGNTIYF.

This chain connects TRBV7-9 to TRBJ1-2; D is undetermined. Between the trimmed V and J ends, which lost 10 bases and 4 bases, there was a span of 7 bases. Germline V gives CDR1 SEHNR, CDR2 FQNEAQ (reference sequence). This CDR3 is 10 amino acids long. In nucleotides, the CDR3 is TGTGCCACCAAGGGCTATGGCTACACCTTC. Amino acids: CATKGYGYTF.

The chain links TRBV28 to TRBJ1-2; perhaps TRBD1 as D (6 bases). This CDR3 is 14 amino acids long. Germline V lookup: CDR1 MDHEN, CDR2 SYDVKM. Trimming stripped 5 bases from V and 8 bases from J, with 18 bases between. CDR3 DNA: TGTGCCAGCAGTCTTCCCCACAGGGTTCAGGGCTACACCTTC. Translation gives CASSLPHRVQGYTF.

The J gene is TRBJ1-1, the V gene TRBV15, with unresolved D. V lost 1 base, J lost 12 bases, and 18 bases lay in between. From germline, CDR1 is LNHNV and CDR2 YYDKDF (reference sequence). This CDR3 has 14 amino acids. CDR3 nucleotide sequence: TGTGCCACCAGCAGAGTGTCAGCCTTCCTCACACCTTTCTTT. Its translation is CATSRVSAFLTPFF.